These 9 T cell receptor beta chains came from one sample sequenced in a study of blood T cell repertoires in COVID-19. The method was immunoSEQ multiplex PCR; TCRdb's version includes in-frame clones alone and lacks a portion of them. The table lists 200,000 to 250,000 clones, just over 85% of them singletons, with about 4% in the top ten. Input material: PBMCs or T cells enriched from blood (not recorded which). These receptors were obtained from a woman in her thirties or forties with acute COVID-19.

The gene calls are TRBV6-2 or TRBV6-3 and TRBJ1-1; 7 nucleotides match TRBD1. The V segment lost 6 bases and the J segment 3 bases; nucleotides outside the gene matches: 13. The CDR3 runs to 16 residues. Germline V gene data show CDR1 as MNHEY and CDR2 as SVGEGT. The CDR3 sequence: CASSNAGGWGDTEAFF. The CDR3 DNA sequence: TGTGCCAGCAGCAATGCAGGGGGATGGGGCGACACTGAAGCTTTCTTT.

This chain connects TRBV5-1 to TRBJ2-3; the D gene is possibly TRBD1 (6 bases). The CDR3 totals 19 residues. The V end was cut by 4 bases, the J end by 2 bases, with 26 bases between. Per germline, CDR1 SGHRS and CDR2 YFSETQ. CDR3 bases: TGCGCCAGCAGCCCCCGAGGACAGAGAACCCGCAACCCCACAGATACGCAGTATTTT. It translates to CASSPRGQRTRNPTDTQYF.

The rearrangement uses TRBV11-1 and TRBJ1-1; 7 bases agree with TRBD1. CDR1 and CDR2 (germline): SGHAT, FQDESV (reference sequence). The CDR3 extends over 12 amino acids. Trimming removed 3 bases from V and 8 bases from J; junction bases left unmatched: 3. The CDR3 sequence is CASSLGQTEAFF. The CDR3 DNA reads as TGTGCCAGCAGCTTGGGACAGACCGAAGCTTTCTTT. Using reference TRBV11-1 and TRBJ1-1 for the parts outside the CDR3, the full variable domain is EAEVAQSPRYKITEKSQAVAFWCDPISGHATLYWYRQILGQGPELLVQFQDESVVDDSQLPKDRFSAERLKGVDSTLKIQPAELGDSAMYLCASSLGQTEAFFGQGTRLTVV.

This chain uses TRBV29-1 with TRBJ1-3, with D unresolved. V gave up 0 bases and J gave up 0 bases, with 6 bases separating them. Germline lookup yields CDR1 SQVTM and CDR2 ANQGSEA. This CDR3 comprises 14 residues. As DNA, the CDR3 is TGCAGCGTTGAAGATCCGGGCTCTGGAAACACCATATATTTT. Translated: CSVEDPGSGNTIYF.

This sequence joins TRBV30 and TRBJ1-1; D may be TRBD1 (6 bases). This CDR3 has 12 residues. Trimming removed 1 base from V and 4 bases from J, with 7 bases in between. Germline lookup yields CDR1 GTSNPN and CDR2 SVGIG (reference sequence). The CDR3 DNA follows: TGTGCCTGGAGTGGACAGGTCACTGAAGCTTTCTTT. Translation gives CAWSGQVTEAFF.

The sample holds a few counts of this clone. The chain recombines TRBV7-9 with TRBJ1-1; TRBD1 is a possible D gene (5 bases). CDR3 length equals 13 residues. Germline CDR1 is SEHNR and CDR2 is FQNEAQ (reference sequence). Between the trimmed V and J ends, which lost 5 bases and 2 bases, there was a span of 9 bases. CDR3 coding DNA: TGTGCCAGCAGCCGTGGACAAAACACTGAAGCTTTCTTT. This encodes CASSRGQNTEAFF.

In DNA form, the CDR3 reads TGTGCCAGTCGACATCCTAGCACAGATACGCAGTATTTT. Protein: CASRHPSTDTQYF. The chain has TRBV11-2 and TRBJ2-3; D is undetermined. V was clipped by 9 bases and J by 0 bases, with 10 bases between them. CDR1 SGHAT and CDR2 FQNNGV come from the germline V gene. CDR3 size: 13 residues. The full variable domain, in which reference TRBV11-2 and TRBJ2-3 provide the parts outside the CDR3, is EAGVAQSPRYKIIEKRQSVAFWCNPISGHATLYWYQQILGQGPKLLIQFQNNGVVDDSQLPKDRFSAERLKGVDSTLKIQPAKLEDSAVYLCASRHPSTDTQYFGPGTRLTVL.

The chain carries TRBV7-9 and TRBJ1-1, with D unresolved. The ends were cut back, 1 base at V and 5 bases at J, with 14 bases in the middle. Germline V gives CDR1 SEHNR, CDR2 FQNEAQ (reference sequence). This CDR3 contains 15 residues. The CDR3 here is CASSLESITGTEAFF. The CDR3 DNA reads as TGTGCCAGCAGCTTAGAGAGCATCACGGGAACTGAAGCTTTCTTT.

This rearrangement joins TRBV19 to TRBJ2-1, with TRBD2 identical over 9 bases. CDR3 length: 15 residues. The germline V gene has CDR1 LNHDA and CDR2 SQIVND (reference sequence). V lost 5 bases, J lost 8 bases, and 10 bases stayed unmatched. The CDR3 region has the DNA TGTGCCAGTAGTCCGAGGGCTAGCGGGGCAGATGAGCAGTTCTTC. It encodes CASSPRASGADEQFF.